Reported below is one TCR beta chain. This record comes from a study of T cells expressing NK-cell markers. TCRdb reprocessed the 5' RACE reads and stores each CDR3 protein as one record, lacking DNA. The specimen's table records 300,000 to 500,000 distinct CDR3 sequences. The TCR comes from a woman between 50 and 59 years old in good health. The sequenced sample was blood T cells: a sorted CD56 or NKG2C T cell subset, CD4+ or CD8+ T cells, or bulk PBMC T cells (not recorded which).

This CDR3 is CATSDYRGGDNEQFF. The chain recombines TRBV24-1 with TRBJ2-1; the TRBD1 assignment by TCRdb is unverifiable without DNA. In germline, CDR1 is KGHDR, CDR2 SFDVKD. The CDR3 covers 15 residues.